The next 14 T cell receptor beta chains were all read from a single sample in a study of CD8+ T cells in alopecia areata listed by TCRdb under 2018. Reading the label with the study, this specimen's treatment or condition is: oral pan-JAK inhibitor, 5-10 mg twice daily. Library method: the immunoSEQ multiplex PCR assay. RNA was extracted from all samples and reverse transcribed into cDNA, which served as template for TCR sequencing. TCRdb limited this immuneACCESS table to in-frame rearrangements with V and J called. A share of clones is missing; checked studies link under half to unresolved V genes, and the rest is unexplained. In this sample the table shows 180,000 or so clones, approximately 50% of which occur a single time. Around 10% of the sample goes to the ten largest clones. The sequences come from CD8+ T cells sorted from blood, collected around week 54, from a patient treated with tofacitinib. Every receptor here comes from a human donor with alopecia areata.

This rearrangement joins TRBV19 to TRBJ2-3, with TRBD2 matching 9 bases. This CDR3 has 15 amino acids. Germline lookup yields CDR1 LNHDA and CDR2 SQIVND (reference sequence). With V trimmed by 5 bases and J by 0 bases, 3 bases remained unmatched. Written as DNA, the CDR3 is TGTGCCAGTAGTGGCGGGGGGGCTAGCACAGATACGCAGTATTTT. Its translation: CASSGGGASTDTQYF.

The chain has TRBV4-3 and TRBJ2-3; TRBD1 is a possible D gene (6 bases). The V gene's germline CDR1 is LGHNA and CDR2 YSLEER. V was pared by 1 base and J by 2 bases, with 7 bases between. CDR3 length equals 14 residues. The DNA for the CDR3 is TGCGCCAGCAGCCAAGTGGGGGCCACAGATACGCAGTATTTT. This codes for CASSQVGATDTQYF.

The table lists this clone with a few counts. The chain uses TRBV7-9 and TRBJ1-1; no definite D call. CDR1 and CDR2 from the germline V gene are SEHNR and FQNEAQ (reference sequence). Trimming pared 1 base from V and 8 bases from J, leaving 8 bases between. The CDR3 consists of 12 residues. The CDR3 coding sequence is TGTGCCAGCAGCTTAGGGGAAGCCGAAGCTTTCTTT. It encodes CASSLGEAEAFF.

This clone has more than one count but fewer than ten. The V gene is TRBV5-4, the J gene TRBJ2-5, with 10 bases that match TRBD2. The CDR3 extends over 15 amino acids. V was pared by 2 bases and J by 5 bases, with 6 bases of the junction left unmatched. The germline V gene has CDR1 SGHNT and CDR2 YYREEE (reference sequence). For the CDR3, the DNA is TGTGCCAGCAGCTTCACTAGCGGGGTAGAGGAGACCCAGTACTTC. It translates to CASSFTSGVEETQYF.

This clone was picked up a small number of times. This chain joins TRBV6-6 and TRBJ2-1; the D is unclear. The germline gives CDR1 MNHNY, CDR2 SVGAGI (reference sequence). V lost 8 bases to trimming and J lost 0 bases, with 17 bases between them. CDR3 length: 16 amino acids. As DNA, the CDR3 is TGTGCCAGCGGCCAAGAAGGGTCCAGCTCCTACAATGAGCAGTTCTTC. Translated: CASGQEGSSSYNEQFF.

The chain recombines TRBV5-4 with TRBJ2-1, with TRBD2 as a possible D gene (6 bases). V was clipped by 7 bases and J by 9 bases, with 14 bases between them. The CDR3 is made up of 12 amino acids. The germline gives CDR1 SGHNT, CDR2 YYREEE (reference sequence). The CDR3 loop is CASGPLATEQFF. CDR3 nucleotides: TGTGCCAGCGGTCCCCTAGCGACTGAGCAGTTCTTC.

This clone was picked up a small number of times. The chain recombines TRBV5-1 with TRBJ2-2; a weak D match, TRBD1 (6 bases). In germline, CDR1 is SGHRS, CDR2 YFSETQ. V shed 0 bases and J shed 6 bases, with 6 bases lying between them. The CDR3 is made up of 13 amino acids. In DNA form, the CDR3 reads TGCGCCAGCAGCTTGGAGGGGGCCGGGGAGCTGTTTTTT. This sequence encodes CASSLEGAGELFF.

CDR3 bases: TGTGCCAGCAGCCCTGGGACAAGCTACTATGGCTACACCTTC. Translated: CASSPGTSYYGYTF. The chain carries TRBV13 and TRBJ1-2; D may be TRBD1 (6 bases). Germline V CDR1 and CDR2: PRHDT, FYEKMQ (reference sequence). This CDR3 contains 14 residues. The V gene lost 5 bases and the J gene lost 3 bases, with 13 bases spanning the gap.

This clone was seen more than once but under ten times. This chain links TRBV7-9 with TRBJ1-3; D unclear. Germline lookup yields CDR1 SEHNR and CDR2 FQNEAQ (reference sequence). This CDR3 is built from 13 residues. With 2 bases removed from V and 1 base from J, the gap between germline ends came to 3 bases. The DNA of the CDR3 is TGTGCCAGCAGCTTACGATCTGGAAACACCATATATTTT. This translates into CASSLRSGNTIYF. Full variable domain (rest looked up from reference TRBV7-9 and TRBJ1-3): DTGVSQNPRHKITKRGQNVTFRCDPISEHNRLYWYRQTLGQGPEFLTYFQNEAQLEKSRLLSDRFSAERPKGSFSTLEIQRTEQGDSAMYLCASSLRSGNTIYFGEGSWLTVV.

V gene TRBV7-9 combines with J gene TRBJ2-2; 7 nucleotides align to TRBD1. The CDR3 spans 15 residues. Germline V CDR1 and CDR2: SEHNR, FQNEAQ (reference sequence). The V gene end was trimmed by 7 bases and the J gene end by 0 bases; junction bases not matched to a gene: 5. The CDR3 sequence: CASNPGQSNTGELFF. The DNA of the CDR3 is TGTGCCAGCAACCCGGGACAGTCGAACACCGGGGAGCTGTTTTTT.

CDR3 loop: CASRTGGLNEKLFF. The CDR3, as DNA: TGCGCCAGCCGCACAGGGGGCTTAAATGAAAAACTGTTTTTT. The rearrangement links TRBV5-1 to TRBJ1-4; TRBD1 matches at 9 bases. The CDR3 contains 14 residues. The trim removed 7 bases at V and 5 bases at J, leaving 6 bases unmatched. CDR1 SGHRS and CDR2 YFSETQ come from the germline V gene.

The chain couples TRBV4-1 to TRBJ1-5; D ambiguous. The germline CDR1 and CDR2 sequences are MGHRA and YSYEKL. CDR3 length equals 13 residues. V was cut by 2 bases and J by 5 bases, with 7 bases left in between. CDR3 DNA: TGCGCCAGCAGCCAACGGAGAGATCAGCCCCAGCATTTT. This translates into CASSQRRDQPQHF.

CDR3 DNA: TGTGCCAGCAGTGACAAGATGGCGGATCAGCCCCAGCATTTT. As protein: CASSDKMADQPQHF. V and J are TRBV2 and TRBJ1-5; no firm D call. The germline V and J ends were trimmed by 3 bases and 5 bases, with 11 bases remaining between them. The CDR3 extends over 14 amino acids. Germline CDR1 and CDR2: SNHLY and FYNNEI.

This sequence joins TRBV6-1 and TRBJ1-6; D is unresolved. Germline lookup yields CDR1 MNHNS and CDR2 SASEGT. CDR3 size: 14 residues. Between the trimmed V and J ends, which lost 0 bases and 7 bases, there was a span of 7 bases. The CDR3 bases are TGTGCCAGCAGTGAAGCTTTAGAGAATTCACCCCTCCACTTT. Amino acid sequence: CASSEALENSPLHF.